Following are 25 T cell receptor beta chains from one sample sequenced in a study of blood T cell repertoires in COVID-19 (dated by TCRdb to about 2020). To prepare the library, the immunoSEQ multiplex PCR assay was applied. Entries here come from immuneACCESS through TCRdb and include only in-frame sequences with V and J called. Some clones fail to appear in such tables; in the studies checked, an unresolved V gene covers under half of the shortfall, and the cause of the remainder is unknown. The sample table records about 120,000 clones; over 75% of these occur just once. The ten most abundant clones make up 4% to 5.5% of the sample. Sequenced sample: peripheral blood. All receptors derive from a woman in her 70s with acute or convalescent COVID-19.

The CDR3 DNA reads TGCGCCAGCAGCCTCCGGACTCAAAATGAAAAACTGTTTTTT. The encoded protein is CASSLRTQNEKLFF. The chain joins TRBV4-1 to TRBJ1-4; D ambiguous. The CDR3 spans 14 residues. Trimming took off 4 bases at V and 5 bases at J, with 11 bases between the two ends. CDR1 MGHRA and CDR2 YSYEKL come from the germline V gene.

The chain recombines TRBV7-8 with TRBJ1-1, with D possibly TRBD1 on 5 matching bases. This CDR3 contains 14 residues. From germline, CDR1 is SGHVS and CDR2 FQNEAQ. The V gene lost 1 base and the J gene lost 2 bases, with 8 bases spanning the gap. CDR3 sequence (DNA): TGTGCCAGCAGCTTAGGGCAGGGTAACACTGAAGCTTTCTTT. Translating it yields CASSLGQGNTEAFF.

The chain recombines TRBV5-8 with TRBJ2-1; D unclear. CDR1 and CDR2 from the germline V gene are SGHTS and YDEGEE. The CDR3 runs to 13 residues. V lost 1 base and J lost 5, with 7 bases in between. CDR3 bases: TGTGCCAGCAGCTTGTACAGAAACAATGAGCAGTTCTTC. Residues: CASSLYRNNEQFF. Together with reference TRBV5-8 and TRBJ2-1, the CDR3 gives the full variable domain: EAGVTQSPTHLIKTRGQQATLRCSPISGHTSVYWYQQALGLGLQFLLWYDEGEERNRGNFPPRFSGRQFPNYSSELNVNALELEDSALYLCASSLYRNNEQFFGPGTRLTVL.

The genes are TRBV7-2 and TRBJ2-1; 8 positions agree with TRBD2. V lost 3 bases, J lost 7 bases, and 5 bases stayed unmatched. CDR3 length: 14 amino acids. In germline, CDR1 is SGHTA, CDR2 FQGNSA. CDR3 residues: CASSFGGAGNEQFF. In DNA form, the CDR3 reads TGTGCCAGCAGCTTCGGGGGGGCGGGTAATGAGCAGTTCTTC.

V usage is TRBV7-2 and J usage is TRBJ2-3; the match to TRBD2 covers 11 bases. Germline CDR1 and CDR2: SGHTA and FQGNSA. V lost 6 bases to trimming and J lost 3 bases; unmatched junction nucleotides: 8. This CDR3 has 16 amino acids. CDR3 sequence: CASSRRVAGGTDTQYF. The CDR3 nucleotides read TGTGCCAGCAGTCGTAGGGTAGCGGGGGGGACAGATACGCAGTATTTT.

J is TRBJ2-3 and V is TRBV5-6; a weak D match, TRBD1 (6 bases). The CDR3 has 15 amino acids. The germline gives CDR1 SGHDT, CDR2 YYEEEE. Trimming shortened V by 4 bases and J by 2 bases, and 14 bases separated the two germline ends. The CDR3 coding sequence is TGTGCCAGCAGCCTGGCCGGACAGAACACAGATACGCAGTATTTT. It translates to CASSLAGQNTDTQYF.

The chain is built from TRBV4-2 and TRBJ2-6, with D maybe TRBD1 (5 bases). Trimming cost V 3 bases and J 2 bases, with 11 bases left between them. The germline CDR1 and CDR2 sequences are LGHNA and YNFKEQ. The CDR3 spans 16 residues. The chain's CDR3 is CASSHAGFAGANVLTF. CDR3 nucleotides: TGTGCCAGCAGCCACGCAGGGTTTGCTGGGGCCAACGTCCTGACTTTC.

The CDR3 DNA follows: TGTGCCAGTGGCCGAGGTGGCTATGGCTACACCTTC. This codes for CASGRGGYGYTF. The chain carries TRBV19 and TRBJ1-2; no clear D gene. Trimming took 8 bases from V and 4 from J, leaving 11 bases between them. The CDR3 is 12 amino acids. From germline, CDR1 is LNHDA and CDR2 SQIVND (reference sequence).

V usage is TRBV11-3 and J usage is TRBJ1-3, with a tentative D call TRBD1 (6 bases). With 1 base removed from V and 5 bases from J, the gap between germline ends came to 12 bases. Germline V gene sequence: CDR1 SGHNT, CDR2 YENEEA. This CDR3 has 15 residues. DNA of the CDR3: TGTGCCAGCAGCTTAGTGTACAGGGAGCGAAACACCATATATTTT. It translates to CASSLVYRERNTIYF. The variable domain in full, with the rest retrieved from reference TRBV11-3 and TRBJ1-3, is EAGVVQSPRYKIIEKKQPVAFWCNPISGHNTLYWYLQNLGQGPELLIRYENEEAVDDSQLPKDRFSAERLKGVDSTLKIQPAELGDSAVYLCASSLVYRERNTIYFGEGSWLTVV.

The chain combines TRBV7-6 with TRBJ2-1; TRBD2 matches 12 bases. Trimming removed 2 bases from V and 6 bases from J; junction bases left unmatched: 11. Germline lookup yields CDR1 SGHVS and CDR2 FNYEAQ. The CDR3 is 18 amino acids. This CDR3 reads CASSLRTSGGPPSNEQFF. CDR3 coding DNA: TGTGCCAGCAGCTTAAGAACTAGCGGGGGGCCTCCCAGCAATGAGCAGTTCTTC. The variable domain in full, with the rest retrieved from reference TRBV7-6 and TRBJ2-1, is GAGVSQSPRYKVTKRGQDVALRCDPISGHVSLYWYRQALGQGPEFLTYFNYEAQQDKSGLPNDRFSAERPEGSISTLTIQRTEQRDSAMYRCASSLRTSGGPPSNEQFFGPGTRLTVL.

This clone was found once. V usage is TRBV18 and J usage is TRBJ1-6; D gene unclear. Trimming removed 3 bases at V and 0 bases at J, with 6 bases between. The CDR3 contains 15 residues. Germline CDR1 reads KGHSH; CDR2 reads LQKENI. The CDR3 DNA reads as TGTGCCAGCTCACCGGAGAGCTCCTATAATTCACCCCTCCACTTT. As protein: CASSPESSYNSPLHF.

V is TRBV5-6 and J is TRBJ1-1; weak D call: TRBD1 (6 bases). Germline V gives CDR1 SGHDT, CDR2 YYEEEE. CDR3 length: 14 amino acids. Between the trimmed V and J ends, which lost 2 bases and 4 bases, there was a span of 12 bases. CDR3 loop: CASSLSGDPTEAFF. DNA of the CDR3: TGTGCCAGCAGCTTATCAGGGGACCCCACTGAAGCTTTCTTT.

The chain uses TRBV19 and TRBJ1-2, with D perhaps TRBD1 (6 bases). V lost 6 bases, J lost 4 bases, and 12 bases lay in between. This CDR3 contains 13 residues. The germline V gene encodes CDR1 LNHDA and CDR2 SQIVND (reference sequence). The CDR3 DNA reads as TGTGCCAGTAGACCAACAGGGCTCTATGGCTACACCTTC. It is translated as CASRPTGLYGYTF.

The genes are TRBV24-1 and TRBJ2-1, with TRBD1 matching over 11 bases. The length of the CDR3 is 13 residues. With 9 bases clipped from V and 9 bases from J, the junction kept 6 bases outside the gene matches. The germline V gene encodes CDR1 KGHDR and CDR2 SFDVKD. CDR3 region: CATGTGGRGEQFF. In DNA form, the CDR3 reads TGTGCCACCGGGACAGGGGGTAGGGGTGAGCAGTTCTTC.

The CDR3 sequence: CASSGGLAGVAKNIQYF. In nucleotides, the CDR3 is TGTGCCAGCAGCGGGGGTCTAGCGGGTGTAGCCAAAAACATTCAGTACTTC. The chain links TRBV7-9 to TRBJ2-4, with 8 bases matching TRBD2. This CDR3 has 17 amino acids. Germline V CDR1 and CDR2: SEHNR, FQNEAQ (reference sequence). Unmatched junction bases numbered 9, after V lost 5 bases and J lost 0 bases. Drawing the rest from reference TRBV7-9 and TRBJ2-4, the complete variable domain is DTGVSQNPRHKITKRGQNVTFRCDPISEHNRLYWYRQTLGQGPEFLTYFQNEAQLEKSRLLSDRFSAERPKGSFSTLEIQRTEQGDSAMYLCASSGGLAGVAKNIQYFGAGTRLSVL.

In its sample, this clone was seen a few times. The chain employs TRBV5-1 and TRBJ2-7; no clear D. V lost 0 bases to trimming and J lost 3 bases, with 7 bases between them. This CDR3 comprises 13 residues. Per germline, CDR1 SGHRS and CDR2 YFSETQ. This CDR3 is CASSLDASYEQYF. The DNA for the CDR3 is TGCGCCAGCAGCTTGGATGCGAGCTACGAGCAGTACTTC.

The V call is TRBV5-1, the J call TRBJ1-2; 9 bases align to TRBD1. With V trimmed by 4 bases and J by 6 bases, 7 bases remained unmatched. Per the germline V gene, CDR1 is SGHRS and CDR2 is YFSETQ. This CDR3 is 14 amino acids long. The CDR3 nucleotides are TGCGCCAGCAGCATTGACAGGGGGTTTGATGGCTACACCTTC. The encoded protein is CASSIDRGFDGYTF.

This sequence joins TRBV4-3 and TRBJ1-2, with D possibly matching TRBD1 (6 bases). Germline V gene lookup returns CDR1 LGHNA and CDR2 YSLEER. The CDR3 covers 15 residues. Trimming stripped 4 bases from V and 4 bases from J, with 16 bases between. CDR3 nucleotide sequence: TGCGCCAGCAGCCCGTCGGGCAGGGGCAGCTATGGCTACACCTTC. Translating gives CASSPSGRGSYGYTF.

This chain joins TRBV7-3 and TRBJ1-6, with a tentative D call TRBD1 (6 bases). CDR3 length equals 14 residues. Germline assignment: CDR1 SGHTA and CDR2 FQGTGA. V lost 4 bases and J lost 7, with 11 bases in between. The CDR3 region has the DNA TGTGCCAGCAGCTATAGGGGGAACAATTCACCCCTCCACTTT. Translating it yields CASSYRGNNSPLHF.

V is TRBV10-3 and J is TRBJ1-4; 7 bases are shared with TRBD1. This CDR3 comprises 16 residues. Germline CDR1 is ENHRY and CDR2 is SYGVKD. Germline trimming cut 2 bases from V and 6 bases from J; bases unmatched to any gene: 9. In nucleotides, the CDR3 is TGTGCCATCAGTGAGGGCATTACAGGGGAGGATGAAAAACTGTTTTTT. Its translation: CAISEGITGEDEKLFF.

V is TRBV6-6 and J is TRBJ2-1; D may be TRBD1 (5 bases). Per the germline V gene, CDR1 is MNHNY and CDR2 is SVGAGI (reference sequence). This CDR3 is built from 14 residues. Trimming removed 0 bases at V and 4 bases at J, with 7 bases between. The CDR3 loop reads CASSYSRGYNEQFF. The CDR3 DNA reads TGTGCCAGCAGTTACTCTAGGGGTTACAATGAGCAGTTCTTC.

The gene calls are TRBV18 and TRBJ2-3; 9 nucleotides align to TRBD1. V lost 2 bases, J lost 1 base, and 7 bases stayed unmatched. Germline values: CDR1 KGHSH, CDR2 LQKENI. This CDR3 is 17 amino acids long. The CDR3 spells CASSPTFRDRGTDTQYF. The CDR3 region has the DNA TGTGCCAGCTCACCAACATTCCGGGACAGGGGCACAGATACGCAGTATTTT.

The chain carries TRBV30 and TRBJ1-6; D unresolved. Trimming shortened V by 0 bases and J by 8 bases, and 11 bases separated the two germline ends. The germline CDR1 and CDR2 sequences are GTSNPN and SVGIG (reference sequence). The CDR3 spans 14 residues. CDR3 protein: CAWSVPGIDSPLHF. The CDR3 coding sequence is TGTGCCTGGAGTGTACCCGGGATTGATTCACCCCTCCACTTT.

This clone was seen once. The CDR3 spells CAISESNLSGGKETQYF. Written as DNA, the CDR3 is TGTGCCATCAGTGAGTCGAATCTAAGCGGGGGGAAAGAGACCCAGTACTTC. The chain links TRBV10-3 to TRBJ2-5; TRBD2 agrees at 9 bases. V lost 0 bases and J lost 3; bases outside the gene matches: 8. Per germline, CDR1 ENHRY and CDR2 SYGVKD. The CDR3 runs to 17 residues.

CDR3 region: CASSGQGHVNTEAFF. The CDR3 DNA reads as TGTGCCAGCAGTGGACAGGGCCATGTGAACACTGAAGCTTTCTTT. The chain has TRBV5-4 and TRBJ1-1, with 8 nucleotides matching TRBD1. The CDR3 sequence is 15 residues long. Germline CDR1 reads SGHNT; CDR2 reads YYREEE (reference sequence). Unmatched junction bases numbered 6, after V lost 5 bases and J lost 0 bases.